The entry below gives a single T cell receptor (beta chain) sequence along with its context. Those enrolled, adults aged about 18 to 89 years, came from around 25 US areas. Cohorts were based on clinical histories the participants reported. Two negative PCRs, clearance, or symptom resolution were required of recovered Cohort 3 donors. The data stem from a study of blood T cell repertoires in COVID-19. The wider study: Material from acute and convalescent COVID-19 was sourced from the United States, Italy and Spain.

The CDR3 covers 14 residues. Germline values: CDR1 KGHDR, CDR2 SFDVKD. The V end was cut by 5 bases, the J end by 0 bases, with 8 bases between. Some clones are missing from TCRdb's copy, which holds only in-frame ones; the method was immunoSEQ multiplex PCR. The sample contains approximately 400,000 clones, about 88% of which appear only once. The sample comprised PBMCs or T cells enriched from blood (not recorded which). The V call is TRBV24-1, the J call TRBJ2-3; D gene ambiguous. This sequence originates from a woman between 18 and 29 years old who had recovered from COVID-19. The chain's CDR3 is CATSGPRSTDTQYF. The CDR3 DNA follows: TGTGCCACCAGTGGGCCCCGAAGCACAGATACGCAGTATTTT.